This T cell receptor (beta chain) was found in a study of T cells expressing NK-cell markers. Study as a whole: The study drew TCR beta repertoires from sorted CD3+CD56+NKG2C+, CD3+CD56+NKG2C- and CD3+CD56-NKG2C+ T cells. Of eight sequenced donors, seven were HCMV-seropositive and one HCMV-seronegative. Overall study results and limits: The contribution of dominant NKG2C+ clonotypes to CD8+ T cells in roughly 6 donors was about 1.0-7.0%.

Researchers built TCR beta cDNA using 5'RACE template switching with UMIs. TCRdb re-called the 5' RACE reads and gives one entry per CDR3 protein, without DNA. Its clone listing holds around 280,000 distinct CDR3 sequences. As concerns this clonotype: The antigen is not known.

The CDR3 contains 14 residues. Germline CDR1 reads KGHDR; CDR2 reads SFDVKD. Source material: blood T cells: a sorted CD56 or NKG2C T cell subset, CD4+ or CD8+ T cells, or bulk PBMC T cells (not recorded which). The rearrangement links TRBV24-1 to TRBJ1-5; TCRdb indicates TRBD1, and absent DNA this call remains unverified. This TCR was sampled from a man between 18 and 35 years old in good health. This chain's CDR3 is CASGQGTSNQPQHF.